This TCR beta chain was sequenced in a study of shared clonotypes between healthy human individuals (dated by TCRdb to 2020 to 2022). For the study in its entirety: The cohort comprised a couple of women and a few men aged 18 to 49 years. For each donor, CD4 naive and CD4 memory were each given three plates, CD8 naive was given two plates, and CD8 memory was given one plate. To estimate repertoire size and how much clonotype sharing occurs between individuals, the study deeply sequenced the blood TCR repertoires of several healthy adults. To increase sequencing depth and limit assay-specific biases, TCR repertoire library preparation and sequencing were carried out by different laboratories using diverse techniques. Each donor's leukapheresis produced roughly between roughly 0.94 and 9.5 billion PBMCs. Paper-wide results and their limitations: Larger estimated clonotype richness was generally found for naive subsets than for memory subsets. Sampling was limited to blood, and TCR repertoires in tissue likely differ from TCR repertoires in blood. Around 5% of naive CD4, approximately 3.7% of naive CD8, 2.3% of memory CD4, and 0.4% of memory CD8 clonotypes were shared across several donors. Because the study included only a small number of donors, the genetic and exposure-history diversity represented was limited. Pairwise subsampling led to the expectation that sequencing depth would affect the degree of clonotype sharing among donors. Incomplete sequencing was indicated by rarefaction of sorted-subset datasets, despite the large sequencing depth. Compared with non-shared clonotypes, clonotypes shared by all four sorted-subset donors had higher generation probabilities.

CD8 naive samples were obtained by positive selection for CCR7 among CD45RO-negative cells, yielding a CD45RA+CCR7+ population from which TemRA cells were excluded. Donors were healthy HIV-negative adults with no recently reported acute infections or vaccinations. Only Caucasian adults living in Nashville, Tennessee, USA were represented among the donors. Blood was obtained by leukapheresis, after which PBMCs were separated by Ficoll-Histopaque density gradient centrifugation and cryopreserved in liquid nitrogen vapor phase. Analytical flow cytometry was used to check the purity and quantity of each magnetically sorted T cell population. Genomic DNA was isolated from every sorted fraction and measured by UV absorbance on a Nanodrop 2000c. On this clone: It has no known antigen specificity. No quality values exist for individual bases; no much larger clone is one base distant.

TCR CDR3 regions were amplified from genomic DNA by multiplex PCR using the deep immunoSEQ assay. Extracted genomic DNA from each cell subset was spread evenly across all wells of several immunoSEQ 96-well plates, with each plate serving as a replicate. For sorted subsets, roughly 190 ng of genomic DNA, equivalent to roughly 33,000 T cell genomes, went into each replicate PCR. Purified libraries were measured with a Qubit 3.0 fluorometer, size-checked on a Bioanalyzer 2100, and measured again with the KAPA Library Quantification kit. Every immunoSEQ 96-well plate was sequenced on a dedicated single-read 150-cycle Illumina NextSeq 550 flow cell. The original methods were these. Because the immunoSEQ output held only junctional sequences and lacked quality scores, the filtering could not match the filtering applied to full-length reads. Sequences were annotated with PyIR, a Python wrapper for IgBLAST v1.9, and V/J genes and CDR3 were assigned using IMGT germline references. Reads were removed for weak V/J assignments (E-value above 1e-6), missing CDR3, stop codons, out-of-frame junctions, or ambiguous translated residues. V3J clonotypes were defined as sequences sharing an identical inferred V gene, J gene, and CDR3 amino acid sequence. Percentage overlap between repertoires was computed as shared unique clonotypes divided by the size of the smaller repertoire. Richness of each repertoire was evaluated using RTK rarefaction, the Chao1 estimator, and Recon v2.1 estimates of unobserved clonotypes. Generation probabilities were computed with OLGA for all TCRbeta clonotypes obtained by the gDNA method from a handful of donors. This is the immuneACCESS table as TCRdb keeps it, with only in-frame sequences that have V and J called. A part of the clones is gone; compared with another copy, unresolved V genes explain less than half, and the rest is unexplained. V, J and clone size are those of that table, while D and trimming were read from the DNA. For this sample the table gives some 630,000 clones, of which about 96% were detected only once. In total, the top ten clones hold approximately 0.1% of the sample.

V was cut back by 5 bases and J by 5 bases, leaving a gap of 24 bases between them. From a lookup of the germline V gene, CDR1 and CDR2 are MDHEN and SYDVKM. The CDR3 starts with the cysteine, ends with the phenylalanine, and has 17 residues. The DNA shown is the 51-base CDR3, in frame from base 1. Sequenced sample: naive CD8+ T cells sorted from blood. The sample's cell subset or site label, decoded: CD45RA+CCR7+. The chain employs TRBV28 and TRBJ2-5; TRBD2 could be the D gene, as 6 bases match. The receptor's source is a woman aged 25 to 39 in good health. CDR3 region: CASSQTSSPIDWETQYF. The DNA sequence follows: TGTGCCAGCAGTCAAACTAGCAGCCCTATCGACTGGGAGACCCAGTACTTC.